This TCR beta chain was sequenced for a study of PD-L1 blockade in urothelial cancer. The overall study: When blood samples were assessed, the median T cell count was some 130,000.

This CDR3 is built from 16 residues. With V trimmed by 4 bases and J by 5 bases, 6 bases remained unmatched. From germline, CDR1 is SEHNR and CDR2 FQNEAQ (reference sequence). The investigators introduced synthetic TCR analog templates into each PCR as spikes. Produced via immunoSEQ multiplex PCR; TCRdb's table is partial and in-frame only. Here the sample spans around 32,000 clones, about 87% being singletons. Sequenced material: PBMCs, taken around atezolizumab (anti-PD-L1) treatment. J is TRBJ1-4 and V is TRBV7-9; 11 bases match TRBD1. The TCR was taken from a man aged 50-59 years with urothelial cancer. CDR3 region: CASSYWTGGANEKLFF. Here the CDR3 DNA reads TGTGCCAGCAGCTACTGGACAGGGGGCGCCAATGAAAAACTGTTTTTT.